This paragraph reports one TCR beta chain. This sample is part of a study of cytomegalovirus exposure and HLA in healthy donors. Both 60 Vbeta primers and 13 Jbeta primers went into the PCR. The protocol was immunoSEQ multiplex PCR, while the TCRdb copy is restricted to in-frame clones and leaves out a portion. The table has about 190,000 clones, 86% seen once; the top ten hold around 0.3%. In germline, CDR1 is SGDLS, CDR2 YYNGEE. The germline V and J ends were trimmed by 2 bases and 6 bases, with 12 bases remaining between them. The CDR3 consists of 13 residues. Sequencing was carried out using PBMCs. This chain connects TRBV9 to TRBJ2-7, with D maybe TRBD2 (5 bases). This TCR was recovered from a woman aged 25 to 45 in good health and CMV-seronegative. The CDR3 is CASSVGVAGEQYF. DNA of the CDR3: TGTGCCAGCAGCGTTGGGGTGGCGGGCGAGCAGTACTTC.